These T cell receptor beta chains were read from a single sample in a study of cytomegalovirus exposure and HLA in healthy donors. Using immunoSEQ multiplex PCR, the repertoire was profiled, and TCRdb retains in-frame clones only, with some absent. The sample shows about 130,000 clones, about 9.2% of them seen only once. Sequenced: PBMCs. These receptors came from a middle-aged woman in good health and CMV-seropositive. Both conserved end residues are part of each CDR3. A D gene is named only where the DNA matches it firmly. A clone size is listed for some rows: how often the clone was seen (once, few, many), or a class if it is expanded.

cdr3_aa: CASSLAREKGSNQPQHF
cdr3_nt: TGTGCCAGCAGCTTGGCCAGGGAAAAGGGTAGCAATCAGCCCCAGCATTTT
v_call: TRBV5-6
d_call: -
j_call: TRBJ1-5
clone_size: few

cdr3_aa: CASSVQGADSPLHF
cdr3_nt: TGTGCCAGCAGCGTACAGGGTGCGGATTCACCCCTCCACTTT
v_call: TRBV9
d_call: -
j_call: TRBJ1-6
clone_size: few

cdr3_aa: CASSLRQGAGTGELFF
cdr3_nt: TGCGCCAGCAGCTTGCGACAGGGGGCCGGCACCGGGGAGCTGTTTTTT
v_call: TRBV5-1
d_call: TRBD1
j_call: TRBJ2-2
clone_size: few

cdr3_aa: CASSQDGGRLNGYTF
cdr3_nt: TGCGCCAGCAGCCAAGATGGAGGCAGACTTAATGGCTACACCTTC
v_call: TRBV4-3
d_call: -
j_call: TRBJ1-2
clone_size: -

cdr3_aa: CASSLVPDYGYTF
cdr3_nt: TGCGCCAGCAGCTTGGTCCCGGACTATGGCTACACCTTC
v_call: TRBV5-1
d_call: -
j_call: TRBJ1-2
clone_size: -

cdr3_aa: CASSWGTSEGRDTQYF
cdr3_nt: TGTGCCAGCAGTTGGGGGACTAGCGAGGGTAGGGATACGCAGTATTTT
v_call: TRBV6-6
d_call: TRBD2
j_call: TRBJ2-3
clone_size: -

cdr3_aa: CSVKAGNTEAFF
cdr3_nt: TGCAGCGTGAAGGCAGGGAACACTGAAGCTTTCTTT
v_call: TRBV29-1
d_call: -
j_call: TRBJ1-1
clone_size: few

cdr3_aa: CASSRQQGNSPLHF
cdr3_nt: TGTGCCAGCAGCCGACAGCAAGGGAATTCACCCCTCCACTTT
v_call: TRBV7-8
d_call: -
j_call: TRBJ1-6
clone_size: -

cdr3_aa: CASSQIGGRGVFADTQYF
cdr3_nt: TGCGCCAGCAGCCAAATTGGGGGGCGGGGGGTTTTTGCAGATACGCAGTATTTT
v_call: TRBV4-3
d_call: TRBD2
j_call: TRBJ2-3
clone_size: -

cdr3_aa: CASTGKTTGELFF
cdr3_nt: TGCGCCAGCACCGGGAAAACCACCGGGGAGCTGTTTTTT
v_call: TRBV10-1
d_call: -
j_call: TRBJ2-2
clone_size: few

cdr3_aa: CAISEKDKGYYEQYF
cdr3_nt: TGTGCCATCAGTGAGAAGGACAAAGGGTACTACGAGCAGTACTTC
v_call: TRBV10-3
d_call: -
j_call: TRBJ2-7
clone_size: -

cdr3_aa: CASRGGAGRESYNEQFF
cdr3_nt: TGTGCCAGCAGGGGGGGCGCAGGGCGGGAGTCCTACAATGAGCAGTTCTTC
v_call: TRBV27
d_call: -
j_call: TRBJ2-1
clone_size: -

cdr3_aa: CASSVGLQGSGRSTEAFF
cdr3_nt: TGTGCCAGCAGCGTAGGGTTACAGGGGTCGGGGAGGAGCACTGAAGCTTTCTTT
v_call: TRBV9
d_call: TRBD1
j_call: TRBJ1-1
clone_size: -

cdr3_aa: CASIPGLAGASSYEQYF
cdr3_nt: TGTGCCAGCATCCCCGGACTAGCGGGGGCCTCCTCCTACGAGCAGTACTTC
v_call: TRBV2
d_call: TRBD2
j_call: TRBJ2-7
clone_size: few

cdr3_aa: CASSLRHPDGYTF
cdr3_nt: TGTGCCAGCAGCTTAAGACATCCTGATGGCTACACCTTC
v_call: TRBV7-9
d_call: -
j_call: TRBJ1-2
clone_size: -

cdr3_aa: CASSLQGWTETQYF
cdr3_nt: TGTGCCAGCAGCTTACAGGGTTGGACGGAGACCCAGTACTTC
v_call: TRBV5-6
d_call: -
j_call: TRBJ2-5
clone_size: -

cdr3_aa: CASSERPLRGTDTQYF
cdr3_nt: TGTGCCAGCAGTGAAAGACCCTTGAGAGGGACAGATACGCAGTATTTT
v_call: TRBV6-1
d_call: -
j_call: TRBJ2-3
clone_size: few

cdr3_aa: CASTPIPGNYGYTF
cdr3_nt: TGTGCCAGCACCCCAATCCCGGGTAACTATGGCTACACCTTC
v_call: TRBV7-9
d_call: -
j_call: TRBJ1-2
clone_size: few

cdr3_aa: CASSPATGFDQPQHF
cdr3_nt: TGTGCCAGCAGCCCCGCTACAGGGTTTGATCAGCCCCAGCATTTT
v_call: TRBV7-2
d_call: -
j_call: TRBJ1-5
clone_size: -

cdr3_aa: CASSLTQHATNEKLFF
cdr3_nt: TGCGCCAGCAGTCTCACCCAACATGCAACTAATGAAAAACTGTTTTTT
v_call: TRBV5-1
d_call: -
j_call: TRBJ1-4
clone_size: -

cdr3_aa: CASSLVQQGAINSPLHF
cdr3_nt: TGTGCCAGCAGCTTAGTACAACAGGGGGCTATTAATTCACCCCTCCACTTT
v_call: TRBV11-2
d_call: TRBD1
j_call: TRBJ1-6
clone_size: few

cdr3_aa: CAISDSGSNEKLFF
cdr3_nt: TGTGCCATCAGTGATTCAGGTTCGAATGAAAAACTGTTTTTT
v_call: TRBV10-3
d_call: -
j_call: TRBJ1-4
clone_size: many

cdr3_aa: CSVRGLAGGRYNEQFF
cdr3_nt: TGCAGCGTAAGGGGACTAGCGGGGGGGCGCTACAATGAGCAGTTCTTC
v_call: TRBV29-1
d_call: TRBD2
j_call: TRBJ2-1
clone_size: few

cdr3_aa: CASSLGRGGNSPLHF
cdr3_nt: TGTGCCAGCAGCTTGGGCAGGGGTGGTAATTCACCCCTCCACTTT
v_call: TRBV5-4
d_call: -
j_call: TRBJ1-6
clone_size: -

cdr3_aa: CASSPESTDTQYF
cdr3_nt: TGTGCCAGCAGCCCCGAGAGCACAGATACGCAGTATTTT
v_call: TRBV7-9
d_call: -
j_call: TRBJ2-3
clone_size: -

cdr3_aa: CASSFSTGLEAFF
cdr3_nt: TGTGCCAGCAGCTTCTCGACAGGGCTTGAAGCTTTCTTT
v_call: TRBV7-2
d_call: TRBD1
j_call: TRBJ1-1
clone_size: few

cdr3_aa: CASSGGTGGLGYGYTF
cdr3_nt: TGCGCCAGCAGTGGAGGGACAGGGGGCTTGGGGTATGGCTACACCTTC
v_call: TRBV10-2
d_call: TRBD1
j_call: TRBJ1-2
clone_size: few

cdr3_aa: CASSPQGYQETQYF
cdr3_nt: TGTGCCAGCAGCCCCCAGGGTTACCAAGAGACCCAGTACTTC
v_call: TRBV5-4
d_call: -
j_call: TRBJ2-5
clone_size: -

cdr3_aa: CASSPGTAYLYGYTF
cdr3_nt: TGCGCCAGCAGCCCCGGGACAGCGTATTTGTATGGCTACACCTTC
v_call: TRBV5-1
d_call: TRBD1
j_call: TRBJ1-2
clone_size: -

cdr3_aa: CASSLGDRVGMDEAFF
cdr3_nt: TGCGCCAGCAGCTTGGGGGACAGGGTTGGAATGGATGAAGCTTTCTTT
v_call: TRBV5-1
d_call: TRBD1
j_call: TRBJ1-1
clone_size: few

cdr3_aa: CASSQVGLVSNQPQHF
cdr3_nt: TGTGCCAGCAGCCAAGTCGGGTTGGTTAGCAATCAGCCCCAGCATTTT
v_call: TRBV4-2
d_call: -
j_call: TRBJ1-5
clone_size: -

cdr3_aa: CASGSIRGHQPQHF
cdr3_nt: TGTGCTAGTGGTTCGATCAGGGGGCATCAGCCCCAGCATTTT
v_call: TRBV12-5
d_call: TRBD1
j_call: TRBJ1-5
clone_size: -

cdr3_aa: CASSSTDSGNTIYF
cdr3_nt: TGTGCCAGCAGTTCTACCGACTCTGGAAACACCATATATTTT
v_call: TRBV28
d_call: -
j_call: TRBJ1-3
clone_size: few

cdr3_aa: CASSRTSGVSDTQYF
cdr3_nt: TGTGCCAGCAGTAGGACTAGCGGGGTTTCAGATACGCAGTATTTT
v_call: TRBV6-1
d_call: TRBD2
j_call: TRBJ2-3
clone_size: few

cdr3_aa: CASSFGGANEQFF
cdr3_nt: TGTGCCAGCAGTTTCGGGGGGGCAAATGAGCAGTTCTTC
v_call: TRBV27
d_call: TRBD2
j_call: TRBJ2-1
clone_size: few

cdr3_aa: CASSYSGRGGDEQYF
cdr3_nt: TGCGCCAGCAGCTATTCCGGTCGTGGGGGGGACGAGCAGTACTTC
v_call: TRBV4-3
d_call: TRBD2
j_call: TRBJ2-7
clone_size: few

cdr3_aa: CARSLDVGQGRF
cdr3_nt: TGTGCCAGAAGCTTGGACGTTGGACAGGGACGCTTC
v_call: TRBV5-3
d_call: TRBD1
j_call: TRBJ1-2
clone_size: -

cdr3_aa: CASGISNYGYTF
cdr3_nt: TGTGCTAGTGGTATCTCGAACTATGGCTACACCTTC
v_call: TRBV12-5
d_call: -
j_call: TRBJ1-2
clone_size: -

cdr3_aa: CASSLSRGAGGTQYF
cdr3_nt: TGTGCCAGCAGCTTGTCTCGGGGGGCAGGAGGTACGCAGTATTTT
v_call: TRBV7-9
d_call: -
j_call: TRBJ2-3
clone_size: -

cdr3_aa: CASSSGQGPGELFF
cdr3_nt: TGTGCCAGCAGCTCGGGACAGGGACCGGGGGAGCTGTTTTTT
v_call: TRBV7-3
d_call: TRBD1
j_call: TRBJ2-2
clone_size: -

cdr3_aa: CASSLSGSYNEQFF
cdr3_nt: TGCGCCAGCAGCTTGTCGGGGAGTTACAATGAGCAGTTCTTC
v_call: TRBV5-1
d_call: -
j_call: TRBJ2-1
clone_size: few

cdr3_aa: CASSLPGQGYEQYF
cdr3_nt: TGTGCCAGCAGCTTACCCGGACAGGGTTACGAGCAGTACTTC
v_call: TRBV11-1
d_call: TRBD1
j_call: TRBJ2-7
clone_size: few

cdr3_aa: CASSPNRGPFNYGYTF
cdr3_nt: TGTGCCAGCAGCCCGAACAGGGGGCCCTTTAACTATGGCTACACCTTC
v_call: TRBV7-9
d_call: TRBD1
j_call: TRBJ1-2
clone_size: few

cdr3_aa: CASSFPYSSYNEQFF
cdr3_nt: TGTGCCAGCAGTTTCCCCTACAGCTCCTACAATGAGCAGTTCTTC
v_call: TRBV27
d_call: -
j_call: TRBJ2-1
clone_size: few

cdr3_aa: CASSGLDNTGELFF
cdr3_nt: TGTGCCAGCAGTGGGCTAGATAACACCGGGGAGCTGTTTTTT
v_call: TRBV6-1
d_call: -
j_call: TRBJ2-2
clone_size: -

cdr3_aa: CASSLARGPLNTEAFF
cdr3_nt: TGTGCCAGCAGCTTAGCCAGGGGACCCCTGAACACTGAAGCTTTCTTT
v_call: TRBV7-9
d_call: -
j_call: TRBJ1-1
clone_size: few

cdr3_aa: CASSLVLAGGPYEQYF
cdr3_nt: TGTGCCAGCAGCTTGGTGCTAGCGGGGGGCCCCTACGAGCAGTACTTC
v_call: TRBV5-4
d_call: TRBD2
j_call: TRBJ2-7
clone_size: few

cdr3_aa: CASSLHAGGYGYTF
cdr3_nt: TGTGCCAGCAGCTTACACGCAGGGGGCTATGGCTACACCTTC
v_call: TRBV7-2
d_call: TRBD1
j_call: TRBJ1-2
clone_size: -

cdr3_aa: CASSPGKLYNEQFF
cdr3_nt: TGTGCCAGCAGTCCCGGGAAACTCTACAATGAGCAGTTCTTC
v_call: TRBV5-4
d_call: -
j_call: TRBJ2-1
clone_size: few

cdr3_aa: CASSPPPQGYNSPLHF
cdr3_nt: TGTGCCAGCAGCCCCCCCCCTCAGGGTTACAATTCACCCCTCCACTTT
v_call: TRBV7-2
d_call: -
j_call: TRBJ1-6
clone_size: few

cdr3_aa: CASSDGQAYEQYF
cdr3_nt: TGTGCCAGCAGCGATGGACAGGCCTACGAGCAGTACTTC
v_call: TRBV5-6
d_call: TRBD1
j_call: TRBJ2-7
clone_size: few

cdr3_aa: CASRPRAWDEKLFF
cdr3_nt: TGTGCCAGCAGGCCCAGGGCGTGGGATGAAAAACTGTTTTTT
v_call: TRBV6-6
d_call: -
j_call: TRBJ1-4
clone_size: -

cdr3_aa: CASSLEQRTGELFF
cdr3_nt: TGTGCCAGCAGCTTAGAGCAGCGCACCGGGGAGCTGTTTTTT
v_call: TRBV7-6
d_call: -
j_call: TRBJ2-2
clone_size: -

cdr3_aa: CASSLVGQGNTIYF
cdr3_nt: TGCGCCAGCAGCTTGGTGGGACAGGGAAACACCATATATTTT
v_call: TRBV5-1
d_call: TRBD1
j_call: TRBJ1-3
clone_size: -

cdr3_aa: CASGAGDGQPQHF
cdr3_nt: TGTGCCAGTGGGGCAGGGGACGGTCAGCCCCAGCATTTT
v_call: TRBV5-4
d_call: -
j_call: TRBJ1-5
clone_size: few

cdr3_aa: CASSAKTSTNEKLFF
cdr3_nt: TGTGCCAGCAGCGCTAAAACCTCAACTAATGAAAAACTGTTTTTT
v_call: TRBV7-9
d_call: -
j_call: TRBJ1-4
clone_size: once